Given below is one TCR beta chain in context. This sample is drawn from a study of blood T cell repertoires in COVID-19. CDR1 and CDR2 from the germline V gene are SGDLS and YYNGEE. The V end lost 0 bases, the J end lost 6 bases, and 14 bases lay between the germline ends. The CDR3 loop spans 15 amino acids. In the original processing: Amplification of reference gene primers provided the estimated nucleated cell counts. Produced via immunoSEQ multiplex PCR; TCRdb's table is partial and in-frame only. From that table come the V and J calls and clone size; the DNA was used to work out D and trimming. This sample has under 500,000 clones, with around 89% found just once.

The sequence was collected from a woman in her 30s with acute or convalescent COVID-19. V usage is TRBV9 and J usage is TRBJ2-3; D call uncertain. Input material: peripheral blood. The CDR3 spells CASSVEAAQADTQYF. CDR3 DNA sequence: TGTGCCAGCAGCGTAGAGGCGGCCCAAGCCGATACGCAGTATTTT.